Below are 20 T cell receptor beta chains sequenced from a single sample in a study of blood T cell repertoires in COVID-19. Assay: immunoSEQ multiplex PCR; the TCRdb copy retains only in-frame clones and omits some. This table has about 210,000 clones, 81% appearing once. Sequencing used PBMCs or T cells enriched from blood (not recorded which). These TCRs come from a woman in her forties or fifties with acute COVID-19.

The CDR3 reads CASSLGTAFYGYTF. The CDR3 DNA is TGTGCCAGCAGTTTAGGGACAGCTTTCTATGGCTACACCTTC. The genes are TRBV28 and TRBJ1-2, with TRBD1 identical over 7 bases. The germline V gene has CDR1 MDHEN and CDR2 SYDVKM. J gave up 4 bases and V 2 bases, and 4 bases lay outside the gene matches. The CDR3 is 14 amino acids.

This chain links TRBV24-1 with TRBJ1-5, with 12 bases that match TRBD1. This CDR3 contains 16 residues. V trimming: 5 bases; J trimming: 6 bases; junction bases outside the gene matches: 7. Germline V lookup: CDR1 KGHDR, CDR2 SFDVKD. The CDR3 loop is CATSGPGQGAGQPQHF. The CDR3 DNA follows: TGTGCCACCAGTGGTCCGGGACAGGGGGCTGGTCAGCCCCAGCATTTT.

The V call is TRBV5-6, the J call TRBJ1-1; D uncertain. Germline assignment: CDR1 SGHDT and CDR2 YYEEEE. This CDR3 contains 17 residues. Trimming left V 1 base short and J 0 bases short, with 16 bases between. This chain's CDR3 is CASSLKQSPILNTEAFF. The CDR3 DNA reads TGTGCCAGCAGCTTGAAACAGTCCCCGATCTTGAACACTGAAGCTTTCTTT.

CDR3 DNA: TGTGCCAGCAGTGTGATAGGCAATCAGCCCCAGCATTTT. This sequence encodes CASSVIGNQPQHF. V gene TRBV2 combines with J gene TRBJ1-5; D gene uncertain. The V gene lost 4 bases and the J gene lost 2 bases, with 6 bases spanning the gap. The CDR3 length is 13 residues. Germline-derived CDR1 and CDR2 are SNHLY and FYNNEI. Combining the CDR3 with reference TRBV2 and TRBJ1-5 gives the whole variable domain EPEVTQTPSHQVTQMGQEVILRCVPISNHLYFYWYRQILGQKVEFLVSFYNNEISEKSEIFDDQFSVERPDGSNFTLKIRSTKLEDSAMYFCASSVIGNQPQHFGDGTRLSIL.

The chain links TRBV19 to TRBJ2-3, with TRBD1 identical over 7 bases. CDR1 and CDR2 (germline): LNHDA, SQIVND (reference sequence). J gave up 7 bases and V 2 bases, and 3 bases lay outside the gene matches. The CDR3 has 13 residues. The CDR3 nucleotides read TGTGCCAGTAGTATATCGGACAGGAATACGCAGTATTTT. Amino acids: CASSISDRNTQYF.

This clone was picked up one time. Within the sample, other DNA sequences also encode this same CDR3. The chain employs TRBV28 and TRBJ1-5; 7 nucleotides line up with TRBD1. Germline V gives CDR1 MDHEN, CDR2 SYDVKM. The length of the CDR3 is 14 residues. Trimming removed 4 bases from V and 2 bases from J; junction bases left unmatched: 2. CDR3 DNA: TGTGCCAGCAGTTCCGGACAGGGCAATCAGCCCCAGCATTTT. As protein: CASSSGQGNQPQHF.

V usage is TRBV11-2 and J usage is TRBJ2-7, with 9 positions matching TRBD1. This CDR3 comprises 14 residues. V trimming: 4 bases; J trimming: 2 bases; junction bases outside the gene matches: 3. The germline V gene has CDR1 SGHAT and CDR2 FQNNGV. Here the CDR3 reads CASSSDRGPYEQYF. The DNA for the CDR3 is TGTGCCAGCAGCTCGGACAGGGGACCCTACGAGCAGTACTTC.

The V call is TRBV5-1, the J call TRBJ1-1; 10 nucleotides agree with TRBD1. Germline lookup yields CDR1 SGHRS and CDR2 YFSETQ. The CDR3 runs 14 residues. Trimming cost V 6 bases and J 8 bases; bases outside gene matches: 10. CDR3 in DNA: TGCGCCAGCACTAAAAGACAGGGGGCTCGGGAAGCTTTCTTT. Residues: CASTKRQGAREAFF.

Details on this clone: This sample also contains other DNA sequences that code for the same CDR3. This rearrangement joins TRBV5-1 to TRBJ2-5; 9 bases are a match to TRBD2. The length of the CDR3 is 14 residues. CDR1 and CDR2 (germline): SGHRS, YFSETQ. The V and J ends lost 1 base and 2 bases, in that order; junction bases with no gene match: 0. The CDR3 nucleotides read TGCGCCAGCAGCTTGACTAGCGGGCAAGAGACCCAGTACTTC. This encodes CASSLTSGQETQYF. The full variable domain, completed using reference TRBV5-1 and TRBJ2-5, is KAGVTQTPRYLIKTRGQQVTLSCSPISGHRSVSWYQQTPGQGLQFLFEYFSETQRNKGNFPGRFSGRQFSNSRSEMNVSTLELGDSALYLCASSLTSGQETQYFGPGTRLLVL.

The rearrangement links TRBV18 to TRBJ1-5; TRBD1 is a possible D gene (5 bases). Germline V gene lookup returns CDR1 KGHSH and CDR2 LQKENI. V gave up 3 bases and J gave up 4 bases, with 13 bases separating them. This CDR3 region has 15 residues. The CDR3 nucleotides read TGTGCCAGCTCACCTTCCATACAGGTAAATCAGCCCCAGCATTTT. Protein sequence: CASSPSIQVNQPQHF.

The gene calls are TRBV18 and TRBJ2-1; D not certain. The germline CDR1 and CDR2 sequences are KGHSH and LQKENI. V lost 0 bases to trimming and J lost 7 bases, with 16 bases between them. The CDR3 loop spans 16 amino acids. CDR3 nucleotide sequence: TGTGCCAGCTCACCACCAGTCCGAATGACAAGGAATGAGCAGTTCTTC. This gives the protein CASSPPVRMTRNEQFF.

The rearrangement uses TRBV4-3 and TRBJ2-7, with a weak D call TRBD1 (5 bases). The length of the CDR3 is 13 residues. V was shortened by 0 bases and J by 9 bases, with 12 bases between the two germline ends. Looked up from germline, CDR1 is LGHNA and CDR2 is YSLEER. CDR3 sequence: CASSQDRTTAQYF. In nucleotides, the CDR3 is TGCGCCAGCAGCCAAGATCGGACAACGGCGCAGTACTTC.

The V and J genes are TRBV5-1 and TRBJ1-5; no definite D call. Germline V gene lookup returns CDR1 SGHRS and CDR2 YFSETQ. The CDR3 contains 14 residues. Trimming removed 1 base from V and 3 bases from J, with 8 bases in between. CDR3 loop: CASSLSGVNQPQHF. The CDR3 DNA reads TGCGCCAGCAGCTTGAGCGGGGTCAATCAGCCCCAGCATTTT.

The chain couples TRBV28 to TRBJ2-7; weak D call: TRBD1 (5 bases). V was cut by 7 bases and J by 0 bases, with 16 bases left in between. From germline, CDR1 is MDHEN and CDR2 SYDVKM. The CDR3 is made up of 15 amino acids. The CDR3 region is CASIDNRPSSYEQYF. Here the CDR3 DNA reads TGTGCCAGCATCGACAACAGGCCAAGCTCCTACGAGCAGTACTTC.

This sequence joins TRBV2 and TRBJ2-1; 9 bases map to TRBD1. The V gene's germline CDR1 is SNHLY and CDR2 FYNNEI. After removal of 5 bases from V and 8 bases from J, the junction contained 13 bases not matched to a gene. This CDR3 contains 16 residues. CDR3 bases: TGTGCCAGCAGTCGAAGACAGGGGGTGGGCCTGGATGAGCAGTTCTTC. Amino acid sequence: CASSRRQGVGLDEQFF.

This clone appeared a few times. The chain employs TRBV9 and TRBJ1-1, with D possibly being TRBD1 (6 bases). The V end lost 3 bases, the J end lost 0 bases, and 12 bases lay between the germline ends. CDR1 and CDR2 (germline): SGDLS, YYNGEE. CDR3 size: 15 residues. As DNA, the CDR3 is TGTGCCAGCAGCGCCCGACAGGACATGAACACTGAAGCTTTCTTT. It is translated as CASSARQDMNTEAFF.

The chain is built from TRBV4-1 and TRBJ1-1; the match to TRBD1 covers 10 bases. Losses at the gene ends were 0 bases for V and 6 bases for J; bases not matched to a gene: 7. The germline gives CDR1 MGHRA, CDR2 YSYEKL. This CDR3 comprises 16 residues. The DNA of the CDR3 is TGCGCCAGCAGCCAAGATCTCGTGACAGGGGGCTCTGAAGCTTTCTTT. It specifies CASSQDLVTGGSEAFF.

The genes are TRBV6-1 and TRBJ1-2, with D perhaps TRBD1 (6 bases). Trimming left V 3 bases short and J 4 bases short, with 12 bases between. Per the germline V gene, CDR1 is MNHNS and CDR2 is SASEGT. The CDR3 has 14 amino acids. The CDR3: CASSDAGDTYGYTF. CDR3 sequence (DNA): TGTGCCAGCAGTGATGCAGGGGATACCTATGGCTACACCTTC.

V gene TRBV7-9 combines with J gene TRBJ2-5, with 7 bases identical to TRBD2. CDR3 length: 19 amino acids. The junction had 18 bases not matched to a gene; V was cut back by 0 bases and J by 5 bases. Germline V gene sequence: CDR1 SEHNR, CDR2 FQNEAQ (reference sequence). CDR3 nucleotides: TGTGCCAGCAGCTTAGCGCGAGGGACTATGTTCACGAAGGCGGAGACCCAGTACTTC. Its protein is CASSLARGTMFTKAETQYF.

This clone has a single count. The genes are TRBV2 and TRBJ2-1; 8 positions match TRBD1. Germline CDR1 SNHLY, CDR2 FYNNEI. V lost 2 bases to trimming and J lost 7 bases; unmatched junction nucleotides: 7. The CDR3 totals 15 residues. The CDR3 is CASSERQGALNEQFF. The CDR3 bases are TGTGCCAGCAGTGAAAGGCAGGGGGCGTTGAATGAGCAGTTCTTC.